This TCR beta chain is drawn from a study of cytomegalovirus exposure and HLA in healthy donors. PCR employed 60 Vbeta and 13 Jbeta primers. Using immunoSEQ multiplex PCR, the repertoire was profiled, and TCRdb retains in-frame clones only, with some absent. The table has around 240,000 clones, 82% seen once. The trim removed 4 bases at V and 2 bases at J, leaving 4 bases unmatched. The germline gives CDR1 SGHNT, CDR2 YYREEE (reference sequence). This CDR3 contains 16 residues. The rearrangement links TRBV5-4 to TRBJ2-5, with 14 bases aligning to TRBD2. What was sequenced was PBMCs. The clonotype originates from a woman aged 40 to 50 in good health and CMV-seropositive. CDR3 loop: CASSAGLAGGQETQYF. The DNA for the CDR3 is TGTGCCAGCAGCGCCGGACTAGCGGGAGGACAAGAGACCCAGTACTTC.